Many counts were recorded for the clone carrying this TCR beta chain. Its antigen is undetermined. The data belong to a study of human T cells and chemical hapten exposure. Overall study: Once 0.01% DPC had been applied to the upper back by patch test, readings were taken at 6 days.

V lost 7 bases and J 2 bases, leaving 14 bases between the germline ends. This CDR3 has 14 residues. Germline CDR1 and CDR2: SNHLY and FYNNEI. Authors' analysis steps: There were a median of approximately 100,000 TCRs per sample, with a range from about 23,224 to 750,000. TCRdb re-called the RACE reads with MiXCR, one entry per CDR3 protein. The V and J calls come from TCRdb's annotation, not from the publication. The repertoire holds about 42,000 distinct CDR3 sequences, with 9.5% to 15% as singletons. As for time point: pre-sensitization, week 0. The treatment: therapeutic diphenylcyclopropenone sensitization with weekly scalp DPC. Study conclusions and caveats: The presence of alopecia in the donors means their immune response may differ from healthy people's.

Sequencing was performed on whole blood, taken in connection with sensitization to the hapten diphenylcyclopropenone (DPC). This TCR derives from a woman in her twenties or thirties with alopecia areata. Some clones in this sample may be carry-over from other donors' samples. The rearrangement links TRBV2 to TRBJ1-1; TRBD1 might be the D (5 bases). In DNA, the CDR3 is TGTGCCAGCACCGAGGGGCCGAGCAACACTGAAGCTTTCTTT. It is translated as CASTEGPSNTEAFF.